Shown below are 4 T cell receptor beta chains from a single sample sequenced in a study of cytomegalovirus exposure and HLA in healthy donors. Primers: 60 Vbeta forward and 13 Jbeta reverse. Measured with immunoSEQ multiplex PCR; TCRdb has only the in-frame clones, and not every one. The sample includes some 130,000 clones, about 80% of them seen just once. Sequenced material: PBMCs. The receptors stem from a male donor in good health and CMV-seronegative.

The CDR3 reads CASSPPGREASHDEQYF. The CDR3 DNA sequence: TGTGCCAGCTCACCACCCGGGAGGGAAGCGAGTCACGACGAGCAGTACTTC. The genes are TRBV18 and TRBJ2-7, with 8 bases that match TRBD2. Trimming took 0 bases from V and 5 from J; bases not matched to a gene: 12. Germline CDR1 KGHSH, CDR2 LQKENI. The length of the CDR3 is 17 residues.

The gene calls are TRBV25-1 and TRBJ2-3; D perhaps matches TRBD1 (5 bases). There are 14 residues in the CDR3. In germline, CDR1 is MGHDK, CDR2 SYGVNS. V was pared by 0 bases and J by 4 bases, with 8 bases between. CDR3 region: CASSEYRVADTQYF. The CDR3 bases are TGTGCCAGCAGTGAATACAGGGTGGCAGATACGCAGTATTTT.

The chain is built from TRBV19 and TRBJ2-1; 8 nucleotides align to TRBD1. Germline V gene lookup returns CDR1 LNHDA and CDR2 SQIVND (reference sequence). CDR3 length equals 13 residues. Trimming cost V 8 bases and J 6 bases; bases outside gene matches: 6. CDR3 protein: CASLGQGVNEQFF. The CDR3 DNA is TGTGCCAGTCTAGGACAGGGAGTCAATGAGCAGTTCTTC.

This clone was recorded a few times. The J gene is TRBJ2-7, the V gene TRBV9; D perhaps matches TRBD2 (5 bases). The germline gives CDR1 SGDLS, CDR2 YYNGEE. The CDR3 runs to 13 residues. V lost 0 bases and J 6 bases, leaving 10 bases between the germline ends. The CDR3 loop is CASSVDLAAEQYF. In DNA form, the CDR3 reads TGTGCCAGCAGCGTAGACCTAGCCGCCGAGCAGTACTTC.